A single sample gave rise to the 21 T cell receptor beta chains below, sequenced in a study of T cells in Graves' hyperthyroidism and ophthalmopathy. TCR beta CDR3 sequences were amplified from RNA transcripts. First-round RT-PCR with HTBI primers amplified the TCR CDR3 region. TCRdb used MiXCR to reprocess the multiplex PCR reads, holding one entry per CDR3 protein. The sample records some 270,000 distinct CDR3 sequences, 13% being singletons. The specimen was blood. These receptors were taken from a woman aged 25 to 39 with Graves' hyperthyroidism that later progressed to Graves' ophthalmopathy.

In its sample, this clonotype was seen many times. The chain couples TRBV10-3 to TRBJ2-7, with 10 bases aligning to TRBD1. Trimming cost V 6 bases and J 2 bases; bases outside gene matches: 7. CDR3 size: 15 residues. Germline V lookup: CDR1 ENHRY, CDR2 SYGVKD. Written as DNA, the CDR3 is TGTGCCATCAGGGAGCGGGGACAGGGGCCCTACGAGCAGTACTTC. Translating it yields CAIRERGQGPYEQYF.

This clonotype showed up just a few times. This chain links TRBV19 with TRBJ2-7; TRBD1 matches at 8 bases. J gave up 3 bases and V 10 bases, and 11 bases lay outside the gene matches. Germline V gene lookup returns CDR1 LNHDA and CDR2 SQIVND (reference sequence). The CDR3 extends over 14 amino acids. CDR3 protein: CATSPGQVNYEQYF. In DNA form, the CDR3 reads TGTGCCACGTCTCCGGGACAGGTAAACTACGAGCAGTACTTC. Filled out from reference TRBV19 and TRBJ2-7, the complete variable domain reads DGGITQSPKYLFRKEGQNVTLSCEQNLNHDAMYWYRQDPGQGLRLIYYSQIVNDFQKGDIAEGYSVSREKKESFPLTVTSAQKNPTAFYLCATSPGQVNYEQYFGPGTRLTVT.

This clonotype has only a few counts. The chain couples TRBV4-3 to TRBJ2-5, with D maybe TRBD2 (5 bases). CDR3 length: 16 amino acids. Germline V gene data show CDR1 as LGHNA and CDR2 as YSLEER. Between the trimmed V and J ends, which lost 0 bases and 5 bases, there was a span of 16 bases. In DNA, the CDR3 is TGCGCCAGCAGCCAAGATCGGGCCTTCCCGGGGGAGACCCAGTACTTC. Its translation: CASSQDRAFPGETQYF.

This chain joins TRBV7-2 and TRBJ2-1; 13 bases agree with TRBD2. This CDR3 is 16 amino acids long. The V segment lost 5 bases and the J segment 9 bases; nucleotides outside the gene matches: 10. CDR1 is SGHTA and CDR2 is FQGNSA in the germline V gene. The chain's CDR3 is CASSPRLAGGPGEQFF. Here the CDR3 DNA reads TGTGCCAGCAGCCCCCGACTAGCGGGAGGCCCAGGTGAGCAGTTCTTC.

Only a few counts were recorded for this clonotype. This chain links TRBV19 with TRBJ2-3; no clear D gene. Germline assignment: CDR1 LNHDA and CDR2 SQIVND (reference sequence). This CDR3 has 14 residues. V lost 0 bases and J 2 bases, leaving 6 bases between the germline ends. In nucleotides, the CDR3 is TGTGCCAGTAGTATAGATATAAACACAGATACGCAGTATTTT. It codes for CASSIDINTDTQYF.

The sample holds many counts of this clonotype. This rearrangement joins TRBV5-1 to TRBJ2-7; 9 nucleotides match TRBD1. In germline, CDR1 is SGHRS, CDR2 YFSETQ. With V trimmed by 0 bases and J by 0 bases, 1 base remained unmatched. CDR3 length: 15 amino acids. This CDR3 reads CASSLEGQGSYEQYF. The CDR3 nucleotides are TGCGCCAGCAGCTTGGAGGGACAGGGCTCCTACGAGCAGTACTTC.

This clonotype was seen a handful of times. The chain is built from TRBV20-1 and TRBJ2-2, with D possibly matching TRBD2 (6 bases). This CDR3 has 13 amino acids. Germline CDR1 is DFQATT and CDR2 is SNEGSKA (reference sequence). CDR3 sequence: CGGYGANTGELFF. For the CDR3, the DNA is TGCGGAGGGTACGGGGCGAACACCGGGGAGCTGTTTTTT.

This clonotype has at least ten counts. This chain joins TRBV19 and TRBJ1-2; D is perhaps TRBD1 (6 bases). V lost 5 bases and J lost 5, with 21 bases in between. Germline CDR1 is LNHDA and CDR2 is SQIVND (reference sequence). The CDR3 has 16 amino acids. Here the CDR3 reads CASSPPGQAGSYGYTF. Here the CDR3 DNA reads TGTGCCAGTAGTCCTCCGGGACAAGCCGGGAGTTATGGCTACACCTTC.

This clonotype came up many times. This rearrangement joins TRBV2 to TRBJ1-5; D remains unclear. V lost 2 bases and J lost 6, with 14 bases in between. Germline CDR1 SNHLY, CDR2 FYNNEI. The CDR3 length is 15 residues. This chain's CDR3 is CASSEWVEGRQPQHF. CDR3 in DNA: TGTGCCAGCAGTGAATGGGTAGAGGGCCGTCAGCCCCAGCATTTT. Full variable domain (remainder filled in from reference TRBV2 and TRBJ1-5): EPEVTQTPSHQVTQMGQEVILRCVPISNHLYFYWYRQILGQKVEFLVSFYNNEISEKSEIFDDQFSVERPDGSNFTLKIRSTKLEDSAMYFCASSEWVEGRQPQHFGDGTRLSIL.

This clonotype was observed at least ten times. The chain couples TRBV7-3 to TRBJ1-6; D gene uncertain. The CDR3 loop spans 14 amino acids. Looked up from germline, CDR1 is SGHTA and CDR2 is FQGTGA. V lost 2 bases and J 7 bases, leaving 9 bases between the germline ends. CDR3 bases: TGTGCCAGCAGCTTAGGAAGGGCGAATTCACCCCTCCACTTT. It specifies CASSLGRANSPLHF. The whole variable domain, remainder taken from reference TRBV7-3 and TRBJ1-6, is GAGVSQTPSNKVTEKGKYVELRCDPISGHTALYWYRQSLGQGPEFLIYFQGTGAADDSGLPNDRFFAVRPEGSVSTLKIQRTERGDSAVYLCASSLGRANSPLHFGNGTRLTVT.

In this sample, this clonotype turned up many times. This chain connects TRBV7-9 to TRBJ1-1; no firm D call. CDR3 length: 13 residues. Trimming removed 4 bases at V and 11 bases at J, with 17 bases between. In germline, CDR1 is SEHNR, CDR2 FQNEAQ (reference sequence). CDR3 protein: CASSSEVSWVAFF. The CDR3 nucleotides read TGTGCCAGCAGCTCAGAGGTGTCGTGGGTTGCTTTCTTT.

This chain uses TRBV30 with TRBJ2-7; TRBD1 matches at 7 bases. This CDR3 has 14 amino acids. Germline V gives CDR1 GTSNPN, CDR2 SVGIG (reference sequence). V shed 0 bases and J 5 bases; nucleotides not matched to a gene: 7. The CDR3 DNA follows: TGTGCCTGGAGTGTTGACAGGGCGGCGCACGAGCAGTACTTC. The encoded protein is CAWSVDRAAHEQYF. Drawing the rest from reference TRBV30 and TRBJ2-7, the complete variable domain is SQTIHQWPATLVQPVGSPLSLECTVEGTSNPNLYWYRQAAGRGLQLLFYSVGIGQISSEVPQNLSASRPQDRQFILSSKKLLLSDSGFYLCAWSVDRAAHEQYFGPGTRLTVT.

This clonotype has a count of ten or more. The J gene is TRBJ2-1, the V gene TRBV6-1; 7 nucleotides match TRBD2. V was pared by 8 bases and J by 7 bases, with 8 bases of the junction left unmatched. The CDR3 is 13 residues long. Germline V gene sequence: CDR1 MNHNS, CDR2 SASEGT. The CDR3 loop is CASGGGLVNEQFF. The CDR3 DNA follows: TGTGCCAGCGGGGGAGGGTTAGTAAATGAGCAGTTCTTC.

The sample holds many counts of this clonotype. The chain recombines TRBV7-9 with TRBJ2-7; possibly TRBD1 for D (6 bases). Germline CDR1 and CDR2: SEHNR and FQNEAQ (reference sequence). Trimming pared 4 bases from V and 3 bases from J, leaving 13 bases between. The CDR3 contains 14 residues. As DNA, the CDR3 is TGTGCCAGCAGCTCTACCGGACAGAGCTACGAGCAGTACTTC. This encodes CASSSTGQSYEQYF.

The CDR3 DNA reads TGTGCCAGCAGGGGGGCGGGCTACATCACTGAAGCTTTCTTT. Translated, it gives CASRGAGYITEAFF. The rearrangement uses TRBV9 and TRBJ1-1; possible D gene TRBD1, 6 bases. Trimming took off 5 bases at V and 4 bases at J, with 15 bases between the two ends. Germline loops: CDR1 SGDLS, CDR2 YYNGEE. This CDR3 has 14 residues.

At least ten counts were recorded for this clonotype. Written as DNA, the CDR3 is TGTGCCAGCAGTCCCTTAGCGAATGAGCAGTTCTTC. Its protein product is CASSPLANEQFF. V and J are TRBV6-1 and TRBJ2-1, with a possible D match to TRBD2 (5 bases). V was shortened by 5 bases and J by 7 bases, with 9 bases between the two germline ends. Germline CDR1 and CDR2: MNHNS and SASEGT. The CDR3 contains 12 residues.

This clonotype was observed a single time. The chain combines TRBV18 with TRBJ2-5, with D perhaps TRBD2 (5 bases). The germline V gene encodes CDR1 KGHSH and CDR2 LQKENI. The V and J ends lost 8 bases and 5 bases respectively, with 18 bases between them. CDR3 size: 14 residues. For the CDR3, the DNA is TGTGCCAGCAAAGAGAGGGTCGTGGGGGAGACCCAGTACTTC. Protein: CASKERVVGETQYF.

This clonotype came up many times. The chain carries TRBV28 and TRBJ2-7; the match to TRBD1 covers 9 bases. This CDR3 is 15 amino acids long. After removal of 2 bases from V and 2 bases from J, the junction contained 4 bases not matched to a gene. CDR1 and CDR2 (germline): MDHEN, SYDVKM. The CDR3 DNA follows: TGTGCCAGCAGTTTACCACAGGGGGCTGCCTACGAGCAGTACTTC. Residues: CASSLPQGAAYEQYF. Full variable domain (outside the CDR3, taken from reference TRBV28 and TRBJ2-7): DVKVTQSSRYLVKRTGEKVFLECVQDMDHENMFWYRQDPGLGLRLIYFSYDVKMKEKGDIPEGYSVSREKKERFSLILESASTNQTSMYLCASSLPQGAAYEQYFGPGTRLTVT.

The gene calls are TRBV19 and TRBJ1-3; D is ambiguous. The V gene's germline CDR1 is LNHDA and CDR2 SQIVND (reference sequence). V was trimmed by 3 bases and J by 4 bases, leaving 7 bases between them. CDR3 length: 13 residues. This CDR3 reads CASSIKRGNTIYF. The CDR3 DNA sequence: TGTGCCAGTAGTATCAAGAGGGGAAACACCATATATTTT.

In this sample, this clonotype turned up many times. The chain couples TRBV3-1 to TRBJ2-1, with 7 bases identical to TRBD2. The CDR3 contains 16 residues. The germline CDR1 and CDR2 sequences are LGHDT and YNNKEL (reference sequence). Trimming removed 3 bases from V and 9 bases from J; junction bases left unmatched: 14. The CDR3 loop is CASSHPGREDFGEQFF. The CDR3 bases are TGTGCCAGCAGCCATCCGGGTCGGGAGGATTTTGGTGAGCAGTTCTTC.

This clonotype was seen at least ten times. This chain connects TRBV5-1 to TRBJ2-7; D uncertain. The CDR3 runs 16 residues. The V and J ends lost 0 bases and 0 bases respectively, with 13 bases between them. Germline V gene sequence: CDR1 SGHRS, CDR2 YFSETQ. The CDR3 DNA sequence: TGCGCCAGCAGCTTGGAAGGCGTCCGCCACTCCTACGAGCAGTACTTC. This sequence encodes CASSLEGVRHSYEQYF.